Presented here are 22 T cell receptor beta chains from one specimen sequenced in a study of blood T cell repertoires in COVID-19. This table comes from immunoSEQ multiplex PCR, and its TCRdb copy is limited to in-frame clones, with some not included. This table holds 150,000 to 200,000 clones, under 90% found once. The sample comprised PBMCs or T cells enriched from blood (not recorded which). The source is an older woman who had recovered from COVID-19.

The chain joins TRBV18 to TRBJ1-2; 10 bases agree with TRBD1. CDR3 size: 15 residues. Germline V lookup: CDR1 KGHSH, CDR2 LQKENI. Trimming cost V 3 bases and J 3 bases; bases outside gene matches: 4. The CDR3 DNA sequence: TGTGCCAGCTCACCCCAAGGGACAGGGGACTATGGCTACACCTTC. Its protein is CASSPQGTGDYGYTF.

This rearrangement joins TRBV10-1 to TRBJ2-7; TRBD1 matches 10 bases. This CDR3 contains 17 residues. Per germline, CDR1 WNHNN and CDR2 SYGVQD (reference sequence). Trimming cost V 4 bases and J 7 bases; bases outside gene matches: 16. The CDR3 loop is CASSATVTGTGVGEQYF. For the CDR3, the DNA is TGCGCCAGCAGTGCTACAGTCACCGGGACAGGGGTTGGGGAGCAGTACTTC.

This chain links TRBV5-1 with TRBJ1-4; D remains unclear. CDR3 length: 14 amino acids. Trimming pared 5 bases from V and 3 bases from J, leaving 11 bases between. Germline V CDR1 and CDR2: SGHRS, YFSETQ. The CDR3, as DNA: TGCGCCAGCAGGTTGAGGAGTTCTAATGAAAAACTGTTTTTT. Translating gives CASRLRSSNEKLFF.

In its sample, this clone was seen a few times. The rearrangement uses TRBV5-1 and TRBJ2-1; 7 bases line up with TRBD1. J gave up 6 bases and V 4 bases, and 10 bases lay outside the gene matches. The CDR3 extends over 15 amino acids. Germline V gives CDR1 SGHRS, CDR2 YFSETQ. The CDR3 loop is CASSPTQTGRNEQFF. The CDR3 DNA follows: TGCGCCAGCAGCCCTACCCAGACAGGGCGCAATGAGCAGTTCTTC.

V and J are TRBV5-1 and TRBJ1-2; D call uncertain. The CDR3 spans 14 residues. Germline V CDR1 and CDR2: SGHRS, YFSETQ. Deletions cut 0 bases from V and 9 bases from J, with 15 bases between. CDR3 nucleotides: TGCGCCAGCAGCTTGGCCTCCGCGTCACTGAGCTACACCTTC. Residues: CASSLASASLSYTF.

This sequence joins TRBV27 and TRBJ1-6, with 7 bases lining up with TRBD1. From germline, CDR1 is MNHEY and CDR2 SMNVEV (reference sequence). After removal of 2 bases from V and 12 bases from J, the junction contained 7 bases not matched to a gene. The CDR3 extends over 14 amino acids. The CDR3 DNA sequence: TGTGCCAGCAGTTTAGACAGGGCTTCCCAACCCCTCCACTTT. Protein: CASSLDRASQPLHF.

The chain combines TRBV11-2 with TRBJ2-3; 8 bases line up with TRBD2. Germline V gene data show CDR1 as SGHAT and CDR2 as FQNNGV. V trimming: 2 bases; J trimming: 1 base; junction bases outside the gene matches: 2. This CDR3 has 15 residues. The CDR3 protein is CASSLSTSGTDTQYF. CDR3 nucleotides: TGTGCCAGCAGCTTATCGACTAGCGGCACAGATACGCAGTATTTT.

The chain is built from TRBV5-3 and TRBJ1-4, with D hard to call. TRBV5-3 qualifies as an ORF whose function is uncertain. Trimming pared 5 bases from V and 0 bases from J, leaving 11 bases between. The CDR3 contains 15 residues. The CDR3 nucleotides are TGTGCCAGAAGGGCTGAGGTAGCAACTAATGAAAAACTGTTTTTT. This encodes CARRAEVATNEKLFF.

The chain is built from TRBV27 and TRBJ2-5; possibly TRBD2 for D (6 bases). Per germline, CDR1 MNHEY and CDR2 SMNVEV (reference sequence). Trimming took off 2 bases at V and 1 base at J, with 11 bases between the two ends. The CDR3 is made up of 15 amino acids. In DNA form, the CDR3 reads TGTGCCAGCAGTTTAGGAGGGACGCCCCAAGAGACCCAGTACTTC. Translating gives CASSLGGTPQETQYF.

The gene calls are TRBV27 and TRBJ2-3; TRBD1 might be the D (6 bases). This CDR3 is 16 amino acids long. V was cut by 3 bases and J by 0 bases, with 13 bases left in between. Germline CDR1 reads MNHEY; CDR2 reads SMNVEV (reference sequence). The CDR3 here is CASSFQGRRSTDTQYF. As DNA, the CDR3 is TGTGCCAGCAGTTTCCAGGGGCGGAGGAGCACAGATACGCAGTATTTT.

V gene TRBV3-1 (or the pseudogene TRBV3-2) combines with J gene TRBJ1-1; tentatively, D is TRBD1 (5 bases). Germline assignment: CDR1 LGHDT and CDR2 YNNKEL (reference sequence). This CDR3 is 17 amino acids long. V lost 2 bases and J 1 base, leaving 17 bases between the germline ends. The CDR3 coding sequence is TGTGCCAGCAGCCAATCCCTTTCAAGGGGCCCGAACACTGAAGCTTTCTTT. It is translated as CASSQSLSRGPNTEAFF.

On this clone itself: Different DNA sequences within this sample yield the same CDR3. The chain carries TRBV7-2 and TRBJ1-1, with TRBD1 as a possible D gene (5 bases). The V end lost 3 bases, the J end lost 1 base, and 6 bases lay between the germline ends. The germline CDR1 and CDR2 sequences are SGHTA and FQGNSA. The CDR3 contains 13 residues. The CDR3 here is CASSFQGNTEAFF. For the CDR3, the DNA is TGTGCCAGCAGCTTCCAGGGGAACACTGAAGCTTTCTTT.

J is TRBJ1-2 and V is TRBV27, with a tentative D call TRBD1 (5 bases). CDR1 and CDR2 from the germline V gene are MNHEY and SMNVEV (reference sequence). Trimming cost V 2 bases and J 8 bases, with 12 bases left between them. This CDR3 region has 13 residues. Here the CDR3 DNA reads TGTGCCAGCAGTTTAGATCCAGGGAAGGGCTACACCTTC. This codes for CASSLDPGKGYTF.

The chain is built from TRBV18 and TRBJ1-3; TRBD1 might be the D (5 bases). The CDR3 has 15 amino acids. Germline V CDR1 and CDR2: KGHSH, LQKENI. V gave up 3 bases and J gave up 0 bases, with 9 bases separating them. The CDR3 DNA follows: TGTGCCAGCTCACCTACGACAGACTCTGGAAACACCATATATTTT. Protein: CASSPTTDSGNTIYF.

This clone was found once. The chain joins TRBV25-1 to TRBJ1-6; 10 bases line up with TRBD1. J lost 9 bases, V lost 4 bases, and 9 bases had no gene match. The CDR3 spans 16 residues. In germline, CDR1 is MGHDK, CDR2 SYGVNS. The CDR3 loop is CASSARYGTGVSPLHF. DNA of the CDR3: TGTGCCAGCAGTGCGCGATACGGGACAGGGGTTTCACCCCTCCACTTT.

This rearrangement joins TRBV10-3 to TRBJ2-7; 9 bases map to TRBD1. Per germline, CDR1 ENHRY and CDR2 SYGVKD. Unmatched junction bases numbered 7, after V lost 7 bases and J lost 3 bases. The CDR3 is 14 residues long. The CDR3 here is CAITKQGAGYEQYF. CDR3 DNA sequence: TGTGCCATCACTAAACAGGGGGCTGGCTACGAGCAGTACTTC.

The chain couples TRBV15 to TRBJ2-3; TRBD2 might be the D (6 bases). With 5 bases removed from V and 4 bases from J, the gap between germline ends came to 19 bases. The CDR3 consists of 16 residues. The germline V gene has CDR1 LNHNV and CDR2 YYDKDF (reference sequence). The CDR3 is CATSPLLAISADTQYF. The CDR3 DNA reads TGTGCCACCAGCCCTTTGCTAGCGATCTCGGCAGATACGCAGTATTTT.

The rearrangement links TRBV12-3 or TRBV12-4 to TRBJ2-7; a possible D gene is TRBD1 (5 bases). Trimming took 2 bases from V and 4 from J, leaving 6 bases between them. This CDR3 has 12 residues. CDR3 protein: CASSLPGYEQYF. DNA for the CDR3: TGTGCCAGCAGTTTACCAGGGTACGAGCAGTACTTC.

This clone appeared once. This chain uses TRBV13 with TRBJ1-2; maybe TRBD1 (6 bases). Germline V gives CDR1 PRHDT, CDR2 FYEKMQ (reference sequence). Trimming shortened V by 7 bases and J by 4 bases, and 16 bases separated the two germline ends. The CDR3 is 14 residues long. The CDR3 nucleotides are TGTGCCAGCACCTCCGGGACAATCATCTATGGCTACACCTTC. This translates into CASTSGTIIYGYTF.

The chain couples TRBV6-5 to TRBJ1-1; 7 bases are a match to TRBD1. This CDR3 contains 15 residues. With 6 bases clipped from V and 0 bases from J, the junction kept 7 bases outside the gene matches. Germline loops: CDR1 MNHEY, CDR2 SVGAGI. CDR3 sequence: CASSPEQGMNTEAFF. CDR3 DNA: TGTGCCAGCAGCCCAGAACAGGGGATGAACACTGAAGCTTTCTTT.

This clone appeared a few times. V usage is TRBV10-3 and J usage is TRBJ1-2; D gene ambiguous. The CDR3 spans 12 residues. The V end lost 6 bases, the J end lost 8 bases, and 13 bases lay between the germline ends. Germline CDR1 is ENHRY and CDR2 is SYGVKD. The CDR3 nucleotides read TGTGCCATCAGCGCGGGTCGTCCCGGCTACACCTTC. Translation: CAISAGRPGYTF.

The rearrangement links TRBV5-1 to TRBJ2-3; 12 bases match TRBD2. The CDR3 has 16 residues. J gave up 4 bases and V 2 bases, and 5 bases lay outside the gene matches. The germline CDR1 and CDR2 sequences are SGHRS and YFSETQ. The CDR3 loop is CASSLGLAGGPDTQYF. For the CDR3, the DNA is TGCGCCAGCAGCTTAGGTCTAGCGGGGGGGCCAGATACGCAGTATTTT.